This is a list of T cell receptor beta chains from one sample in a study of blood T cell repertoires in COVID-19. The table came from immunoSEQ multiplex PCR; TCRdb's copy has only in-frame clones and leaves some out. The sample gives 300,000 to 400,000 clones, over 75% of which show up once; 0.95% to 1.1% is in the top ten. Sequenced input: PBMCs or T cells enriched from blood (not recorded which). These receptors were collected from a man between 18 and 35 years old who had recovered from COVID-19. The CDR3 runs from the conserved cysteine through the conserved F or W.

>TRBJ2-7|TRBV5-1|19
CASSFQPTIGQGLVDEQYF
>TRBJ1-2|TRBV28|16
CASSLTDRTLGYGYTF
>TRBJ2-1|TRBV12-3/TRBV12-4|12
CASSLSSNEQFF
>TRBJ2-6|TRBV5-4|16
CASSLPGTQGANVLTF
>TRBJ2-3|TRBV7-3|16
CASSLIGTANTDTQYF
>TRBJ1-1|TRBV6-1|15
CASSEQSSWNTEAFF
>TRBJ2-1|TRBV28|16
CASRNHPQGTYNEQFF
>TRBJ1-3|TRBV6-4|16
CASSLQGARSGNTIYF
>TRBJ1-1|TRBV20-1|11
CSAHKRSEAFF
>TRBJ2-7|TRBV9|12
CASSPSAGVVYF
>TRBJ1-1|TRBV21-1|12
CASSRTNTEAFF
>TRBJ1-6|TRBV6-2/TRBV6-3|14
CASSPGTGGSPLHF
>TRBJ1-2|TRBV27|16
CASSLGGGAFNYGYTF
>TRBJ1-1|TRBV7-6|15
CASSVRGQENTEAFF
>TRBJ2-3|TRBV7-9|16
CASSKETGTVHDTQYF
>TRBJ1-2|TRBV6-5|16
CASSYSSDRGGYGYTF
>TRBJ1-5|TRBV6-5|14
CASSLTVSNQPQHF
>TRBJ2-7|TRBV11-3|14
CASSLGAEAYEQYF
>TRBJ1-1|TRBV7-2|13
CASSPQRRDEAFF
>TRBJ2-1|TRBV19|13
CASSSPSVNEQFF
>TRBJ2-5|TRBV3-1/TRBV3-2|12
CASSPTMETQYF
>TRBJ2-7|TRBV28|14
CASSSGGSSYEQYF
>TRBJ2-1|TRBV24-1|17
CATSDWGTSGPNNEQFF
>TRBJ2-7|TRBV19|16
CASTQKGGQGSYEQYF
>TRBJ2-7|TRBV29-1|11
CSVRGTYEQYF
>TRBJ2-7|TRBV28|18
CASSLALNRQGRGNEQYF
>TRBJ2-1|TRBV7-2|14
CASSLGTIYNEQFF
>TRBJ1-5|TRBV28|16
CASLEPGTRLNQPQHF
>TRBJ1-2|TRBV12-3/TRBV12-4|12
CASSLSTYGYTF
>TRBJ2-7|TRBV29-1|12
CSTKDSSYEQYF
>TRBJ1-1|TRBV28|15
CASMTGGGGSTEAFF
>TRBJ2-7|TRBV27|15
CASSITSGSTYEQYF
>TRBJ1-1|TRBV6-5|13
CASRLGVNTEAFF
>TRBJ2-1|TRBV27|15
CASTRDRDSYNEQFF
>TRBJ1-1|TRBV29-1|12
CSITGRRTEAFF
>TRBJ2-7|TRBV11-1|16
CASSPTGTSGRYEQYF
>TRBJ2-6|TRBV4-3|17
CASSQGFDRGGANVLTF
>TRBJ1-4|TRBV7-2|14
CASRQNSFNEKLFF
>TRBJ1-1|TRBV13|16
CASRGTGHRPNTEAFF
>TRBJ1-5|TRBV30|13
CAWSTADNQPQHF
>TRBJ2-7|TRBV11-2|14
CASSLLRGSYEQYF
>TRBJ1-3|TRBV19|14
CASTQGAQGNTIYF
>TRBJ1-4|TRBV5-1|20
CASSFHRTGYVSGTNEKLFF
>TRBJ2-7|TRBV18|14
CASSPTTDNYEQYF
>TRBJ2-7|TRBV28|15
CASTRGRAVGYEQYF
>TRBJ2-7|TRBV27|18
CASSLWGLAKGGAYEQYF
>TRBJ1-1|TRBV29-1|12
CSGDRGNTEAFF
>TRBJ1-1|TRBV14|13
CASLGTGKGEAFF
>TRBJ2-3|TRBV9|16
CASSVDLTGSTDTQYF